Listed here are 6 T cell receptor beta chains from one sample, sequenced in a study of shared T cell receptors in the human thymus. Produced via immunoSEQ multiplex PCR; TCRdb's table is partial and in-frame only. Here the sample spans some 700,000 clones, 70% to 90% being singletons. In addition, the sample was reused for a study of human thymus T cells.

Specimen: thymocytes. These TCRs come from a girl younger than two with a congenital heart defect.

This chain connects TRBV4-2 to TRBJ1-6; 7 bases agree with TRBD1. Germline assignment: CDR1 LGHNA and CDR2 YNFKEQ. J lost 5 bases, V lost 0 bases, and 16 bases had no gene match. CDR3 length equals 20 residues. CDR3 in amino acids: CASSQDAPPPADRHNSPLHF. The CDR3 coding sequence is TGTGCCAGCAGCCAAGATGCCCCTCCCCCAGCGGACAGGCATAATTCACCCCTCCACTTT.

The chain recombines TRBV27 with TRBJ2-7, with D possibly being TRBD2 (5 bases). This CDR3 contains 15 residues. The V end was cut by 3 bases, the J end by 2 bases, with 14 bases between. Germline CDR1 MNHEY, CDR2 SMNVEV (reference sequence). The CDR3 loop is CASSFFGEPTYEQYF. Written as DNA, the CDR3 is TGTGCCAGCAGTTTCTTCGGGGAGCCGACCTACGAGCAGTACTTC.

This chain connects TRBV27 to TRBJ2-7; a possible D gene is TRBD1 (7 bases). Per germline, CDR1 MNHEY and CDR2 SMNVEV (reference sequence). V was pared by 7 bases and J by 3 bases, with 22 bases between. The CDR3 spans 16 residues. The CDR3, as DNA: TGTGCCAGCACCCTAGGGGGCGGGACTGGATACTACGAGCAGTACTTC. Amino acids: CASTLGGGTGYYEQYF.

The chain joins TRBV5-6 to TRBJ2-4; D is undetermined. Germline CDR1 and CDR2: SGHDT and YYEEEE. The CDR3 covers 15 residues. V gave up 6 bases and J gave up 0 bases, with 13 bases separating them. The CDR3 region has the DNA TGTGCCAGCACCTACCTCTCGCTAGCCAAAAACATTCAGTACTTC. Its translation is CASTYLSLAKNIQYF.

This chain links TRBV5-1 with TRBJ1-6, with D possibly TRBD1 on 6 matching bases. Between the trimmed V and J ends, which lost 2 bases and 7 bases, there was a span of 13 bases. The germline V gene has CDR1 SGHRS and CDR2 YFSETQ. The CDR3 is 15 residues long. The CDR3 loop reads CASSFSGTKNSPLHF. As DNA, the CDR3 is TGCGCCAGCAGCTTTTCGGGGACAAAAAATTCACCCCTCCACTTT. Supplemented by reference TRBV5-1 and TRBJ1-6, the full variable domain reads KAGVTQTPRYLIKTRGQQVTLSCSPISGHRSVSWYQQTPGQGLQFLFEYFSETQRNKGNFPGRFSGRQFSNSRSEMNVSTLELGDSALYLCASSFSGTKNSPLHFGNGTRLTVT.

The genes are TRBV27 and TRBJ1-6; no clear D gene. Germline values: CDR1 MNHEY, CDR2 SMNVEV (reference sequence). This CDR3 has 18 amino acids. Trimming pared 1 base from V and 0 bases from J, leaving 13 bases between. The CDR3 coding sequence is TGTGCCAGCAGTTTATTCGAGGGCAAGAGCTCCTATAATTCACCCCTCCACTTT. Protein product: CASSLFEGKSSYNSPLHF.